Below are 25 T cell receptor beta chains sequenced from a single sample in a study of blood T cell repertoires in COVID-19. Profiled with immunoSEQ multiplex PCR; TCRdb holds only in-frame clones, not every one. The sample has hundreds of thousands of clones; 88% are singletons. Source material: PBMCs or T cells enriched from blood (not recorded which). The source of these receptors is a woman between 55 and 75 years old who had recovered from COVID-19.

This chain uses TRBV5-1 with TRBJ2-1; no reliable D call. The germline gives CDR1 SGHRS, CDR2 YFSETQ. Between the trimmed V and J ends, which lost 4 bases and 7 bases, there was a span of 9 bases. The CDR3 has 12 residues. The CDR3 coding sequence is TGCGCCAGCAGCCCGGAGCGAAATGAGCAGTTCTTC. Its protein is CASSPERNEQFF.

The chain has TRBV16 and TRBJ1-1; no clear D. V shed 2 bases and J shed 4 bases, with 2 bases lying between them. This CDR3 spans 11 amino acids. The germline gives CDR1 KGHSY, CDR2 FQNENV. The CDR3 sequence is CASSQRTEAFF. The CDR3 DNA follows: TGTGCCAGCAGCCAACGCACTGAAGCTTTCTTT.

This rearrangement joins TRBV19 to TRBJ1-4; tentatively, D is TRBD1 (5 bases). Germline CDR1 reads LNHDA; CDR2 reads SQIVND (reference sequence). The V end was cut by 3 bases, the J end by 10 bases, with 12 bases between. The CDR3 has 13 amino acids. CDR3 in DNA: TGTGCCAGTAGTATCCAGCAGGGCCGAAAACTGTTTTTT. This encodes CASSIQQGRKLFF.

The chain is built from TRBV4-2 and TRBJ1-5, with 8 bases identical to TRBD1. The trim removed 8 bases at V and 4 bases at J, leaving 10 bases unmatched. The CDR3 sequence is 15 residues long. The V gene's germline CDR1 is LGHNA and CDR2 YNFKEQ. The CDR3 sequence: CASRTGTGVNQPQHF. CDR3 nucleotides: TGTGCCAGCCGAACGGGGACAGGAGTGAATCAGCCCCAGCATTTT.

This rearrangement joins TRBV11-2 to TRBJ2-7, with a tentative D call TRBD2 (5 bases). Per the germline V gene, CDR1 is SGHAT and CDR2 is FQNNGV. V was shortened by 1 base and J by 4 bases, with 8 bases between the two germline ends. CDR3 size: 13 residues. Here the CDR3 reads CASSLAPGYEQYV. The CDR3 coding sequence is TGTGCCAGCAGCTTAGCCCCGGGGTACGAGCAGTACGTC.

The rearrangement uses TRBV7-9 and TRBJ2-3; D might be TRBD1 (6 bases). This CDR3 is 16 amino acids long. With 4 bases removed from V and 0 bases from J, the gap between germline ends came to 14 bases. Germline V CDR1 and CDR2: SEHNR, FQNEAQ (reference sequence). CDR3 loop: CASSSRGQFSTDTQYF. The CDR3 nucleotides are TGTGCCAGCAGCTCCCGTGGACAGTTTAGCACAGATACGCAGTATTTT. The whole variable domain, remainder taken from reference TRBV7-9 and TRBJ2-3, is DTGVSQNPRHKITKRGQNVTFRCDPISEHNRLYWYRQTLGQGPEFLTYFQNEAQLEKSRLLSDRFSAERPKGSFSTLEIQRTEQGDSAMYLCASSSRGQFSTDTQYFGPGTRLTVL.

Only one count was recorded for this clone. The rearrangement uses TRBV7-9 and TRBJ2-7; 7 bases agree with TRBD1. The CDR3 sequence is 15 residues long. V trimming: 5 bases; J trimming: 2 bases; junction bases outside the gene matches: 9. Germline CDR1 SEHNR, CDR2 FQNEAQ (reference sequence). The CDR3 region is CASSPGRGQAYEQYV. CDR3 DNA sequence: TGTGCCAGCAGCCCCGGCCGAGGACAGGCCTACGAGCAGTACGTC.

The genes are TRBV5-6 and TRBJ1-6; the D gene is possibly TRBD1 (6 bases). The CDR3 runs 18 residues. V shed 4 bases and J shed 0 bases, with 17 bases lying between them. In germline, CDR1 is SGHDT, CDR2 YYEEEE. CDR3 amino acids: CASSPEGERGSYNSPLHF. The CDR3 region has the DNA TGTGCCAGCAGCCCGGAGGGGGAGCGGGGCTCCTATAATTCACCCCTCCACTTT.

This chain uses TRBV5-4 with TRBJ1-3; TRBD1 might be the D (5 bases). The germline V gene encodes CDR1 SGHNT and CDR2 YYREEE (reference sequence). This CDR3 comprises 16 residues. V was clipped by 4 bases and J by 0 bases, with 14 bases between them. As DNA, the CDR3 is TGTGCCAGCAGCCCGGGACTGTACAGCTCTGGAAACACCATATATTTT. Its translation: CASSPGLYSSGNTIYF.

The genes are TRBV12-5 and TRBJ2-2; 9 bases match TRBD1. With V trimmed by 1 base and J by 5 bases, 5 bases remained unmatched. CDR1 is LGHNT and CDR2 is FRNRAP in the germline V gene. The CDR3 runs 16 residues. The CDR3 region is CASGLEQGAGTGELFF. The DNA of the CDR3 is TGTGCTAGTGGTTTGGAACAGGGGGCTGGGACCGGGGAGCTGTTTTTT.

The V gene is TRBV2, the J gene TRBJ1-5; TRBD1 agrees at 7 bases. Trimming cost V 5 bases and J 8 bases; bases outside gene matches: 9. This CDR3 contains 14 residues. From germline, CDR1 is SNHLY and CDR2 FYNNEI. The CDR3 is CASSRQGLGEPQHF. CDR3 coding DNA: TGTGCCAGCAGTAGACAGGGCCTAGGGGAGCCCCAGCATTTT.

The chain uses TRBV12-5 and TRBJ2-2; 7 bases fit TRBD2. This CDR3 comprises 17 residues. Per germline, CDR1 LGHNT and CDR2 FRNRAP. V dropped 5 bases and J dropped 4; count of bases not matched to a gene: 13. The CDR3, as DNA: TGTGCTAGTGGTGATGAGCGGCTAGCGGCCTTCACCGGGGAGCTGTTTTTT. It translates to CASGDERLAAFTGELFF.

V is TRBV3-1 (or the pseudogene TRBV3-2) and J is TRBJ2-5, with 13 positions matching TRBD2. After removal of 1 base from V and 4 bases from J, the junction contained 3 bases not matched to a gene. The CDR3 extends over 16 amino acids. Per germline, CDR1 LGHDT and CDR2 YNNKEL (reference sequence). The CDR3 sequence is CASSQGRTSGRETQYF. CDR3 nucleotides: TGTGCCAGCAGCCAAGGACGGACTAGCGGGAGAGAGACCCAGTACTTC.

This chain uses TRBV3-1 (or the pseudogene TRBV3-2) with TRBJ2-1; possible D gene TRBD2, 5 bases. Trimming cost V 0 bases and J 12 bases, with 12 bases left between them. The CDR3 has 13 residues. CDR1 is LGHDT and CDR2 is YNNKEL in the germline V gene (reference sequence). CDR3 nucleotides: TGTGCCAGCAGCCAAGATAGTCGGGGATGGCAGTTCTTC. It yields the protein CASSQDSRGWQFF.

This clone was seen just once. The chain is built from TRBV28 and TRBJ1-5, with D perhaps TRBD1 (6 bases). Germline V gene sequence: CDR1 MDHEN, CDR2 SYDVKM. The CDR3 runs 16 residues. The V end lost 2 bases, the J end lost 8 bases, and 19 bases lay between the germline ends. The CDR3 reads CASSLPGVLWKKPQHF. In DNA form, the CDR3 reads TGTGCCAGCAGTTTACCAGGGGTGTTGTGGAAAAAGCCCCAGCATTTT.

V gene TRBV5-4 combines with J gene TRBJ1-6; possible D gene TRBD1, 6 bases. The germline V gene encodes CDR1 SGHNT and CDR2 YYREEE (reference sequence). The CDR3 length is 13 residues. The V and J ends lost 8 bases and 7 bases respectively, with 13 bases between them. CDR3 in DNA: TGTGCCAGGAGCCAGGGGCCCAATTCACCCCTCCACTTT. This sequence encodes CARSQGPNSPLHF.

This rearrangement joins TRBV5-4 to TRBJ2-1; 10 bases fit TRBD2. The trim removed 4 bases at V and 3 bases at J, leaving 7 bases unmatched. This CDR3 comprises 16 residues. Germline CDR1 reads SGHNT; CDR2 reads YYREEE (reference sequence). CDR3 nucleotide sequence: TGTGCCAGCAGCAAACCCGGACTAGCGGTCTACAATGAGCAGTTCTTC. This gives the protein CASSKPGLAVYNEQFF.

The rearrangement joins TRBV24-1 to TRBJ2-1; TRBD2 matches 12 bases. The CDR3 runs 18 residues. The V gene end was trimmed by 3 bases and the J gene end by 1 base; junction bases not matched to a gene: 6. Germline CDR1 is KGHDR and CDR2 is SFDVKD. The CDR3 nucleotides are TGTGCCACCAGTGATACTAGCGGGGGGCAGAATTCCTACAATGAGCAGTTCTTC. Protein product: CATSDTSGGQNSYNEQFF.

The CDR3 DNA is TGTGCCATCAATCCGGGGACAGGATATGGCTACACCTTC. Translating it yields CAINPGTGYGYTF. This chain uses TRBV10-3 with TRBJ1-2; 8 nucleotides line up with TRBD1. The CDR3 is 13 residues long. V lost 7 bases to trimming and J lost 5 bases; unmatched junction nucleotides: 6. Germline CDR1 and CDR2: ENHRY and SYGVKD.

The chain has TRBV25-1 and TRBJ2-5, with TRBD1 as a possible D gene (8 bases). The CDR3 has 15 amino acids. Trimming stripped 8 bases from V and 4 bases from J, with 20 bases between. Germline V gene sequence: CDR1 MGHDK, CDR2 SYGVNS. CDR3 bases: TGTGCCAGCGGTAGCGGGCAGGGGGCTAGAGAGACCCAGTACTTC. Protein sequence: CASGSGQGARETQYF.

The V and J genes are TRBV7-2 and TRBJ1-1, with D hard to call. The germline V gene has CDR1 SGHTA and CDR2 FQGNSA. The ends were cut back, 5 bases at V and 1 base at J, with 14 bases in the middle. The CDR3 is made up of 15 amino acids. The CDR3 coding sequence is TGTGCCAGCAGCCCCTCCCAACTGCGGAACACTGAAGCTTTCTTT. It translates to CASSPSQLRNTEAFF.

The V call is TRBV19, the J call TRBJ1-5, with 7 bases fitting TRBD1. The CDR3 length is 17 residues. Germline lookup yields CDR1 LNHDA and CDR2 SQIVND (reference sequence). The junction had 8 bases not matched to a gene; V was cut back by 1 base and J by 2 bases. Here the CDR3 DNA reads TGTGCCAGTAGTATAGTGAGATGGGACAGCCGCAATCAGCCCCAGCATTTT. This encodes CASSIVRWDSRNQPQHF. The variable domain in full, completed from reference TRBV19 and TRBJ1-5, reads DGGITQSPKYLFRKEGQNVTLSCEQNLNHDAMYWYRQDPGQGLRLIYYSQIVNDFQKGDIAEGYSVSREKKESFPLTVTSAQKNPTAFYLCASSIVRWDSRNQPQHFGDGTRLSIL.

The CDR3 DNA is TGTGCCAGCAGTGTACTACAGGGATTGTCCTACAATGAGCAGTTCTTC. Amino acids: CASSVLQGLSYNEQFF. The rearrangement uses TRBV6-1 and TRBJ2-1; a weak D match, TRBD1 (6 bases). This CDR3 has 16 residues. Germline V gene sequence: CDR1 MNHNS, CDR2 SASEGT. Between the trimmed V and J ends, which lost 4 bases and 1 base, there was a span of 14 bases.

The chain carries TRBV5-1 and TRBJ2-4; 9 nucleotides agree with TRBD2. Germline V CDR1 and CDR2: SGHRS, YFSETQ. The CDR3 length is 16 residues. The J segment lost 4 bases and the V segment lost 3 bases, leaving 8 bases of the junction unmatched. The CDR3 protein is CASSWTLAGPKNIQYF. DNA of the CDR3: TGCGCCAGCAGCTGGACACTAGCGGGCCCTAAAAACATTCAGTACTTC.

J is TRBJ2-7 and V is TRBV5-1; weak D call: TRBD1 (5 bases). The ends were cut back, 4 bases at V and 2 bases at J, with 13 bases in the middle. The CDR3 runs 14 residues. Germline V gene sequence: CDR1 SGHRS, CDR2 YFSETQ. The CDR3 DNA reads as TGCGCCAGCAGCATGACCCAAGGGGCCTACGAGCAGTACTTC. Translated: CASSMTQGAYEQYF. Using reference TRBV5-1 and TRBJ2-7 for the parts outside the CDR3, the full variable domain is KAGVTQTPRYLIKTRGQQVTLSCSPISGHRSVSWYQQTPGQGLQFLFEYFSETQRNKGNFPGRFSGRQFSNSRSEMNVSTLELGDSALYLCASSMTQGAYEQYFGPGTRLTVT.